Shown below are 16 T cell receptor beta chains from a single sample sequenced in a study of cytotoxic CD8 clonotypes in ibrutinib-treated CLL. Assay used: immunoSEQ multiplex PCR; TCRdb lists only in-frame clones, some missing. The sample has hundreds of thousands of clones, 70% to 80% seen once; the top ten hold 5.5% to 8%. Sample: PBMCs, taken before ibrutinib treatment. The receptors derive from a human donor with chronic lymphocytic leukemia.

The chain combines TRBV18 with TRBJ2-3; maybe TRBD1 (6 bases). This CDR3 is 17 amino acids long. V was cut by 3 bases and J by 1 base, with 17 bases left in between. Germline lookup yields CDR1 KGHSH and CDR2 LQKENI. CDR3 sequence: CASSPILQGIGTDTQYF. The CDR3 coding sequence is TGTGCCAGCTCACCCATTTTACAGGGCATTGGCACAGATACGCAGTATTTT.

The chain couples TRBV7-3 to TRBJ2-1, with TRBD2 matching over 14 bases. The ends lost 5 bases at V and 5 bases at J; junction bases unmatched: 5. This CDR3 contains 16 residues. Germline V gene data show CDR1 as SGHTA and CDR2 as FQGTGA. The CDR3 loop reads CASSRLAGGHDNEQFF. CDR3 nucleotide sequence: TGTGCCAGCAGCCGACTAGCGGGAGGGCACGACAATGAGCAGTTCTTC.

With regard to this clone: Different DNA sequences within this sample yield the same CDR3. This sequence joins TRBV2 and TRBJ2-7; TRBD2 is a possible D gene (7 bases). V lost 7 bases, J lost 6 bases, and 28 bases lay in between. CDR1 is SNHLY and CDR2 is FYNNEI in the germline V gene. The CDR3 is made up of 17 amino acids. The CDR3 nucleotides read TGTGCCAGCATTTTTGGGATGTTGGGGCGGGGGCCCCCCGAGCAGTACTTC. This encodes CASIFGMLGRGPPEQYF.

On this clone itself: The germline gene is not matched at one end of the junction; a read error may be the cause. The V and J genes are TRBV7-7 and TRBJ1-1; D is ambiguous. The CDR3 totals 13 residues. Germline V lookup: CDR1 SSHAT, CDR2 FNYEAQ (reference sequence). The CDR3 here is CASSLGKNTEAFF. The CDR3 DNA is TGTGCTAGCAGCTTGGGCAAGAACACTGAAGCTTTCTTT.

The rearrangement links TRBV7-8 to TRBJ2-5; maybe TRBD1 (5 bases). The CDR3 length is 15 residues. V was shortened by 5 bases and J by 3 bases, with 16 bases between the two germline ends. Germline-derived CDR1 and CDR2 are SGHVS and FQNEAQ. This chain's CDR3 is CASSPKDIGEETQYF. The CDR3 DNA is TGTGCCAGCAGCCCGAAGGACATCGGCGAAGAGACCCAGTACTTC.

V usage is TRBV5-1 and J usage is TRBJ2-4; 9 nucleotides agree with TRBD1. V dropped 8 bases and J dropped 6; count of bases not matched to a gene: 9. The CDR3 is 14 amino acids. Germline CDR1 SGHRS, CDR2 YFSETQ. This CDR3 is CASRRTGEGNIQYF. In nucleotides, the CDR3 is TGCGCCAGTCGCCGGACAGGGGAGGGAAACATTCAGTACTTC.

In this sample, this clone turned up a few times. This chain connects TRBV9 to TRBJ2-3, with D hard to call. Trimming stripped 4 bases from V and 6 bases from J, with 18 bases between. The CDR3 contains 15 residues. Germline loops: CDR1 SGDLS, CDR2 YYNGEE. The CDR3 region is CASSPLYDLVDTQYF. In DNA form, the CDR3 reads TGTGCCAGCAGCCCATTATATGACTTAGTTGATACGCAGTATTTT.

V is TRBV27 and J is TRBJ2-7; the D is unclear. Trimming took 3 bases from V and 5 from J, leaving 17 bases between them. The CDR3 extends over 15 amino acids. In germline, CDR1 is MNHEY, CDR2 SMNVEV (reference sequence). The CDR3 loop reads CASSFTTKGSDEQYF. Written as DNA, the CDR3 is TGTGCCAGCAGTTTTACTACGAAGGGATCCGACGAGCAGTACTTC.

This chain joins TRBV11-3 and TRBJ2-3; a possible D gene is TRBD2 (6 bases). The germline gives CDR1 SGHNT, CDR2 YENEEA. The CDR3 sequence is 16 residues long. V was clipped by 5 bases and J by 1 base, with 16 bases between them. The CDR3 DNA sequence: TGTGCCAGCAGCCGCGGGACCAACCCCCGCACAGATACGCAGTATTTT. This sequence encodes CASSRGTNPRTDTQYF.

V and J are TRBV5-1 and TRBJ2-7; 10 nucleotides line up with TRBD1. Germline CDR1 is SGHRS and CDR2 is YFSETQ. This CDR3 comprises 15 residues. V shed 5 bases and J 2 bases; nucleotides not matched to a gene: 7. CDR3 loop: CASSSQTGGPYEQYF. The DNA for the CDR3 is TGCGCCAGCAGTTCACAGACAGGGGGCCCCTACGAGCAGTACTTC.

This chain joins TRBV11-2 and TRBJ1-2; a possible D gene is TRBD1 (5 bases). Germline V lookup: CDR1 SGHAT, CDR2 FQNNGV. The CDR3 has 15 amino acids. V dropped 5 bases and J dropped 3 bases, with 16 bases sitting between them. In DNA, the CDR3 is TGTGCCAGCAGCCCGCCCCTTGAGGGGCACTATGGCTACACCTTC. It is translated as CASSPPLEGHYGYTF.

This clone occurred once. The chain combines TRBV5-4 with TRBJ1-2; D gene unclear. The CDR3 is 12 amino acids. In germline, CDR1 is SGHNT, CDR2 YYREEE (reference sequence). Trimming cost V 1 base and J 4 bases, with 5 bases left between them. The DNA of the CDR3 is TGTGCCAGCAGCTTGCACACCTATGGCTACACCTTC. Translation gives CASSLHTYGYTF.

The CDR3 nucleotides are TGTGCCAGCAGAGTCGGCACCTACGAGCAGTACTTC. Its translation is CASRVGTYEQYF. J is TRBJ2-7 and V is TRBV2; D is ambiguous. CDR3 length: 12 residues. CDR1 and CDR2 from the germline V gene are SNHLY and FYNNEI. V was clipped by 6 bases and J by 2 bases, with 8 bases between them.

V is TRBV2 and J is TRBJ1-5; no reliable D call. This CDR3 is built from 13 residues. Trimming took 5 bases from V and 5 from J, leaving 10 bases between them. CDR1 is SNHLY, CDR2 FYNNEI, per germline. The CDR3 reads CASSPQDYQPQHF. DNA of the CDR3: TGTGCCAGCAGTCCTCAGGATTATCAGCCCCAGCATTTT.

The J gene is TRBJ1-4, the V gene TRBV10-1; 7 bases line up with TRBD1. Germline V gives CDR1 WNHNN, CDR2 SYGVQD (reference sequence). The CDR3 covers 14 residues. V gave up 3 bases and J gave up 8 bases; unmatched junction bases: 6. The CDR3 loop is CASSETDRREKLFF. CDR3 DNA: TGCGCCAGCAGTGAAACGGACAGGAGGGAAAAACTGTTTTTT.

The chain joins TRBV11-3 to TRBJ2-1; 13 nucleotides match TRBD2. This CDR3 comprises 15 residues. The germline V gene encodes CDR1 SGHNT and CDR2 YENEEA. V gave up 2 bases and J gave up 12 bases; unmatched junction bases: 7. This CDR3 is CASSLSGLAGVPQFF. The CDR3, as DNA: TGTGCCAGCAGCTTATCCGGACTAGCGGGGGTACCGCAGTTCTTC.